Given below is one TCR beta chain in context. The junction shows a germline mismatch at one end, possibly a read error. PCR employed 60 Vbeta and 13 Jbeta primers. Only in-frame clones appear in the TCRdb table, and some are missing; sequencing was by immunoSEQ multiplex PCR. The sample shows 70,000 to 95,000 clones, about 75% of them seen only once. This sample was included in a study of cytomegalovirus exposure and HLA in healthy donors. This CDR3 is built from 16 residues. Germline-derived CDR1 and CDR2 are SSHAT and FNYEAQ (reference sequence). Input material: PBMCs. The TCR sequence derives from a man aged 40-49 years in good health and CMV-seronegative. The V and J genes are TRBV7-7 and TRBJ2-1, with TRBD2 matching over 9 bases. CDR3 residues: CASSLFAGGKHNEQFF. As DNA, the CDR3 is TGTGCTAGCAGCTTATTCGCGGGGGGGAAGCACAATGAGCAGTTCTTC. The full variable domain, with the rest looked up from reference TRBV7-7 and TRBJ2-1, is GAGVSQSPRYKVTKRGQDVTLRCDPISSHATLYWYQQALGQGPEFLTYFNYEAQPDKSGLPSDRFSAERPEGSISTLTIQRTEQRDSAMYRCASSLFAGGKHNEQFFGPGTRLTVL.